Sequencing of this T cell receptor beta chain was carried out in a study of CD4 and CD8 cells across lung adenocarcinoma regions. Samples came from patients with localized non-small cell lung adenocarcinoma. This clonotype was detected a few times. TCRdb called the PCR reads again in MiXCR, with one record for every CDR3 protein. In the table there are roughly 20,000 distinct CDR3 sequences, 54% of which are singletons. What was sequenced was CD8+ T cells from the center of a lung tumor. The origin of this receptor is a female donor with lung adenocarcinoma. The CD4 and CD8 labels of this study may be unreliable.

CDR3 in DNA: TGTGCCATCAGTGAGGGGGGGGCGCATAGAGGTGAAGCTTTCTTT. Its protein product is CAISEGGAHRGEAFF. V is TRBV10-3 and J is TRBJ1-1; maybe TRBD1 (6 bases). V was clipped by 2 bases and J by 7 bases, with 17 bases between them. The V gene's germline CDR1 is ENHRY and CDR2 SYGVKD. The CDR3 has 15 amino acids.